The 27 T cell receptor beta chains presented below share a single source sample, sequenced in a study of CD8+ T cells in alopecia areata. Extraction of RNA preceded its reverse transcription into cDNA, which served as the sequencing template. Sequencing was performed with immunoSEQ multiplex PCR; in TCRdb, only in-frame clones are kept and a portion is missing. The sample contains roughly 180,000 clones, roughly three fifths of which appear only once. Sample treatment: oral pan-JAK inhibitor, 5-10 mg twice daily. The specimen comprised CD4+ T cells sorted from blood, sampled at week 4, from a patient treated with tofacitinib. These receptors were collected from a human donor with alopecia areata.

The genes are TRBV11-3 and TRBJ2-5; D uncertain. In germline, CDR1 is SGHNT, CDR2 YENEEA. The CDR3 has 13 amino acids. Trimming shortened V by 5 bases and J by 1 base, and 8 bases separated the two germline ends. The CDR3 DNA follows: TGTGCCAGCAGCCGTCAGCCCCAAGAGACCCAGTACTTC. Amino acids: CASSRQPQETQYF.

The sample holds a few counts of this clone. The V gene is TRBV27, the J gene TRBJ2-7; D gene ambiguous. Trimming removed 0 bases at V and 3 bases at J, with 12 bases between. The CDR3 extends over 15 amino acids. Germline V lookup: CDR1 MNHEY, CDR2 SMNVEV (reference sequence). The CDR3 sequence is CASSLSGLGSYEQYF. CDR3 bases: TGTGCCAGCAGTTTATCAGGGTTGGGCAGCTACGAGCAGTACTTC.

The chain links TRBV5-1 to TRBJ1-2; D ambiguous. The CDR3 runs to 14 residues. V was clipped by 7 bases and J by 3 bases, with 16 bases between them. From germline, CDR1 is SGHRS and CDR2 YFSETQ. The CDR3 DNA reads TGCGCCAGCCGCGACTCCCGGGCACACTATGGCTACACCTTC. Translation gives CASRDSRAHYGYTF.

The chain joins TRBV5-1 to TRBJ2-5, with D possibly TRBD2 on 5 matching bases. Between the trimmed V and J ends, which lost 0 bases and 1 base, there was a span of 10 bases. The CDR3 is 15 amino acids. Germline V gives CDR1 SGHRS, CDR2 YFSETQ. CDR3 nucleotides: TGCGCCAGCAGCTTGGATGGACTGAGCCAAGAGACCCAGTACTTC. This sequence encodes CASSLDGLSQETQYF.

V and J are TRBV15 and TRBJ2-7; TRBD1 or TRBD2 may be the D gene (6 bases each). The V gene's germline CDR1 is LNHNV and CDR2 YYDKDF (reference sequence). Trimming left V 0 bases short and J 0 bases short, with 12 bases between. The CDR3 spans 16 residues. CDR3 nucleotides: TGTGCCACCAGCAGAGATAAAGGGGGGCACTCCTACGAGCAGTACTTC. Amino acids: CATSRDKGGHSYEQYF.

This clone has a handful of counts. Here the CDR3 reads CSARGHNSPLHF. The CDR3 DNA follows: TGCAGCGCCCGCGGCCATAATTCACCCCTCCACTTT. The chain carries TRBV29-1 and TRBJ1-6; no firm D call. CDR1 and CDR2 from the germline V gene are SQVTM and ANQGSEA. V lost 7 bases, J lost 5 bases, and 9 bases lay in between. The CDR3 has 12 amino acids. Variable domain in full (rest from reference TRBV29-1 and TRBJ1-6): SAVISQKPSRDICQRGTSLTIQCQVDSQVTMMFWYRQQPGQSLTLIATANQGSEATYESGFVIDKFPISRPNLTFSTLTVSNMSPEDSSIYLCSARGHNSPLHFGNGTRLTVT.

V is TRBV6-5 and J is TRBJ2-7; possible D gene TRBD1, 5 bases. The V end lost 8 bases, the J end lost 2 bases, and 13 bases lay between the germline ends. The CDR3 runs to 13 residues. Germline loops: CDR1 MNHEY, CDR2 SVGAGI. The CDR3 region is CASAGTGPYEQYF. CDR3 bases: TGTGCCAGCGCAGGAACAGGTCCCTACGAGCAGTACTTC.

This sequence joins TRBV25-1 and TRBJ1-1; D is unresolved. Trimming shortened V by 4 bases and J by 7 bases, and 7 bases separated the two germline ends. This CDR3 is built from 11 residues. Germline CDR1 and CDR2: MGHDK and SYGVNS. CDR3 amino acids: CASSGQIEAFF. The CDR3 DNA reads TGTGCCAGCAGTGGGCAGATTGAAGCTTTCTTT.

This clone was observed a few times. The V and J genes are TRBV9 and TRBJ1-2, with 8 bases aligning to TRBD1. In germline, CDR1 is SGDLS, CDR2 YYNGEE. Losses at the gene ends were 3 bases for V and 4 bases for J; bases not matched to a gene: 5. The CDR3 has 14 amino acids. The CDR3 coding sequence is TGTGCCAGCAGCGGCTCAACAGGGGGCTATGGCTACACCTTC. Its translation: CASSGSTGGYGYTF.

This chain links TRBV30 with TRBJ2-7, with D tentatively TRBD1 (6 bases). The germline CDR1 and CDR2 sequences are GTSNPN and SVGIG (reference sequence). This CDR3 spans 12 amino acids. The V gene lost 5 bases and the J gene lost 2 bases, with 10 bases spanning the gap. The CDR3 is CAWSTGPYEQYF. Written as DNA, the CDR3 is TGTGCCTGGTCGACAGGCCCCTACGAGCAGTACTTC.

The J gene is TRBJ2-2, the V gene TRBV7-2; 8 bases are a match to TRBD1. This CDR3 is 17 amino acids long. The germline gives CDR1 SGHTA, CDR2 FQGNSA. V lost 2 bases and J lost 3; bases outside the gene matches: 8. The CDR3 here is CASSLSRGTGYTGELFF. The CDR3 region has the DNA TGTGCCAGCAGCTTAAGTCGTGGGACAGGATACACCGGGGAGCTGTTTTTT.

The chain has TRBV6-5 and TRBJ1-2, with TRBD1 as a possible D gene (5 bases). This CDR3 has 16 residues. Germline V gene sequence: CDR1 MNHEY, CDR2 SVGAGI. Deletions cut 1 base from V and 0 bases from J, with 12 bases between. CDR3 bases: TGTGCCAGCAGTTACTTCTCTCGGGGGGCTAACTATGGCTACACCTTC. It yields the protein CASSYFSRGANYGYTF.

This clone has a handful of counts. V usage is TRBV20-1 and J usage is TRBJ1-2; D perhaps matches TRBD1 (5 bases). Germline lookup yields CDR1 DFQATT and CDR2 SNEGSKA (reference sequence). This CDR3 is built from 11 residues. The ends were cut back, 1 base at V and 8 bases at J, with 8 bases in the middle. The CDR3 region is CSARVGEGYTF. The CDR3 nucleotides read TGCAGTGCTAGAGTGGGGGAGGGCTACACCTTC.

V gene TRBV19 combines with J gene TRBJ1-5; no definite D call. The V and J ends lost 6 bases and 5 bases respectively, with 11 bases between them. This CDR3 region has 13 residues. Germline loops: CDR1 LNHDA, CDR2 SQIVND (reference sequence). The CDR3 here is CASSAPRHQPQHF. CDR3 bases: TGTGCCAGTAGCGCCCCTCGACATCAGCCCCAGCATTTT.

V is TRBV20-1 and J is TRBJ2-7; no clear D. The CDR3 extends over 10 amino acids. CDR1 and CDR2 (germline): DFQATT, SNEGSKA (reference sequence). Trimming stripped 3 bases from V and 4 bases from J, with 4 bases between. The chain's CDR3 is CSASRYEQYF. The CDR3 region has the DNA TGCAGTGCTAGTCGATACGAGCAGTACTTC.

This clone was seen once. The chain combines TRBV6-1 with TRBJ2-1; a weak D match, TRBD1 (6 bases). CDR1 MNHNS and CDR2 SASEGT come from the germline V gene. V lost 3 bases and J 9 bases, leaving 12 bases between the germline ends. CDR3 length: 13 residues. The chain's CDR3 is CASSDSPQGEQFF. CDR3 in DNA: TGTGCCAGCAGTGACTCCCCACAGGGTGAGCAGTTCTTC.

The chain employs TRBV25-1 and TRBJ2-7; D unclear. The germline V and J ends were trimmed by 2 bases and 4 bases, with 6 bases remaining between them. CDR3 size: 12 residues. From germline, CDR1 is MGHDK and CDR2 SYGVNS. CDR3 sequence reads: CASSEGPYEQYF. In DNA form, the CDR3 reads TGTGCCAGCAGTGAAGGTCCGTACGAGCAGTACTTC.

V usage is TRBV23-1 and J usage is TRBJ1-5; 10 bases line up with TRBD1. TRBV23-1 is an ORF for which the function is uncertain. V lost 7 bases and J lost 6; bases outside the gene matches: 15. The CDR3 covers 17 residues. The CDR3 here is CASNHTSGTGDVQPQHF. CDR3 DNA sequence: TGCGCCAGCAACCATACCTCCGGGACAGGGGATGTTCAGCCCCAGCATTTT.

The chain recombines TRBV27 with TRBJ1-6, with D maybe TRBD1 (6 bases). Per the germline V gene, CDR1 is MNHEY and CDR2 is SMNVEV (reference sequence). V lost 5 bases, J lost 3 bases, and 17 bases lay in between. There are 17 residues in the CDR3. The CDR3 DNA is TGTGCCAGCAGTCTGGAAGGGGGTCGTGGCTATAATTCACCCCTCCACTTT. Protein sequence: CASSLEGGRGYNSPLHF.

This sequence joins TRBV4-2 and TRBJ2-2; 8 nucleotides align to TRBD2. V was pared by 0 bases and J by 0 bases, with 3 bases of the junction left unmatched. Germline CDR1 reads LGHNA; CDR2 reads YNFKEQ. This CDR3 spans 17 amino acids. CDR3 bases: TGTGCCAGCAGCCAAGACGGACTAGCCGCGAACACCGGGGAGCTGTTTTTT. As protein: CASSQDGLAANTGELFF.

The rearrangement links TRBV9 to TRBJ2-1, with TRBD1 identical over 9 bases. Trimming cost V 4 bases and J 3 bases; bases outside gene matches: 11. CDR1 and CDR2 from the germline V gene are SGDLS and YYNGEE. This CDR3 spans 17 amino acids. This CDR3 is CASSLTPQGAIYNEQFF. The DNA of the CDR3 is TGTGCCAGCAGCCTCACGCCACAGGGGGCTATCTACAATGAGCAGTTCTTC.

The rearrangement uses TRBV28 and TRBJ2-1; D tentatively reads TRBD1 or TRBD2 (5 bases each). The CDR3 has 14 amino acids. The germline V gene encodes CDR1 MDHEN and CDR2 SYDVKM. V was trimmed by 10 bases and J by 1 base, leaving 14 bases between them. Here the CDR3 reads CATFRGGSYNEQFF. The CDR3 region has the DNA TGTGCCACCTTTCGGGGCGGATCCTACAATGAGCAGTTCTTC.

This rearrangement joins TRBV15 to TRBJ2-5; 7 nucleotides align to TRBD1. The V gene end was trimmed by 2 bases and the J gene end by 13 bases; junction bases not matched to a gene: 7. The CDR3 is 12 residues long. The germline V gene has CDR1 LNHNV and CDR2 YYDKDF (reference sequence). The CDR3 loop reads CATSRPDRVWYF. CDR3 nucleotides: TGTGCCACCAGCAGACCAGACAGGGTTTGGTACTTC.

The V and J genes are TRBV5-1 and TRBJ2-5; D gene ambiguous. Germline CDR1 and CDR2: SGHRS and YFSETQ. Trimming removed 4 bases from V and 1 base from J, with 14 bases in between. This CDR3 comprises 15 residues. This chain's CDR3 is CASSTRADSQETQYF. CDR3 nucleotides: TGCGCCAGCAGCACTCGGGCGGATTCCCAAGAGACCCAGTACTTC.

This sequence joins TRBV29-1 and TRBJ1-1; a possible D gene is TRBD1 (6 bases). The CDR3 loop spans 15 amino acids. V lost 4 bases and J lost 4, with 19 bases in between. CDR1 is SQVTM and CDR2 is ANQGSEA in the germline V gene. This chain's CDR3 is CSVGGFREGGTEAFF. CDR3 nucleotides: TGCAGCGTTGGTGGTTTCAGGGAGGGGGGCACTGAAGCTTTCTTT.

V usage is TRBV6-5 and J usage is TRBJ1-5; 8 bases match TRBD1. The CDR3 is made up of 14 amino acids. J gave up 2 bases and V 6 bases, and 3 bases lay outside the gene matches. From germline, CDR1 is MNHEY and CDR2 SVGAGI. CDR3 sequence reads: CASRSDRGNQPQHF. In DNA form, the CDR3 reads TGTGCCAGCAGGTCGGACAGGGGCAATCAGCCCCAGCATTTT.

This chain uses TRBV30 with TRBJ2-7; weak D call: TRBD2 (6 bases). This CDR3 has 16 residues. V dropped 3 bases and J dropped 0 bases, with 18 bases sitting between them. The germline CDR1 and CDR2 sequences are GTSNPN and SVGIG (reference sequence). This CDR3 is CAWSLYPRDFSYEQYF. CDR3 DNA sequence: TGTGCCTGGAGCCTTTATCCCCGGGACTTCTCCTACGAGCAGTACTTC.